The rows below give T cell receptor beta chains drawn from one sample of a study of blood T cell repertoires in COVID-19. Using immunoSEQ multiplex PCR, the repertoire was profiled, and TCRdb retains in-frame clones only, with some absent. Seen here are 250,000 to 300,000 clones, around four fifths observed once, and the top ten hold 4.6%. Sequenced: peripheral blood. The source of these receptors is a man aged 60 to 69 who had recovered from COVID-19. Each CDR3 is given with its conserved first and last residue. Fields, in order: V gene, D gene, clone size, J gene, CDR3 protein, CDR3 DNA. The D gene is left open where the match is weak. Expanded clones are given a class, and other clones once, few, many or no size at all.

v_gene: TRBV7-8
d_gene: -
abundance: few
j_gene: TRBJ1-5
CDR3aa: CASSQDRTRPQHF
CDR3nt: TGTGCCAGCAGCCAGGACCGGACACGGCCCCAGCATTTT

v_gene: TRBV5-4
d_gene: -
abundance: -
j_gene: TRBJ1-2
CDR3aa: CASSDTQRKGYTF
CDR3nt: TGTGCCAGCAGCGACACTCAGCGGAAGGGCTACACCTTC

v_gene: TRBV19
d_gene: TRBD1
abundance: -
j_gene: TRBJ2-2
CDR3aa: CASSIGQGRRSTGELFF
CDR3nt: TGTGCCAGTAGTATCGGACAGGGGCGTAGGAGCACCGGGGAGCTGTTTTTT

v_gene: TRBV6-6
d_gene: -
abundance: -
j_gene: TRBJ1-5
CDR3aa: CASRDGDQPQHF
CDR3nt: TGTGCCAGCAGGGACGGGGATCAGCCCCAGCATTTT

v_gene: TRBV6-5
d_gene: -
abundance: -
j_gene: TRBJ1-1
CDR3aa: CASIRQSTSNTEAFF
CDR3nt: TGTGCCAGCATAAGACAGAGCACCTCGAACACTGAAGCTTTCTTT

v_gene: TRBV7-2
d_gene: -
abundance: -
j_gene: TRBJ1-1
CDR3aa: CASSRQGRGTEAFF
CDR3nt: TGTGCCAGCAGCCGGCAGGGGAGGGGCACTGAAGCTTTCTTT

v_gene: TRBV7-2
d_gene: TRBD1
abundance: -
j_gene: TRBJ1-5
CDR3aa: CASSITGGQPQHF
CDR3nt: TGTGCCAGCAGCATAACAGGGGGCCAGCCCCAGCATTTT

v_gene: TRBV9
d_gene: TRBD1
abundance: -
j_gene: TRBJ2-6
CDR3aa: CASSVGQVYSGANVLTF
CDR3nt: TGTGCCAGCAGCGTGGGACAGGTCTACTCTGGGGCCAACGTCCTGACTTTC

v_gene: TRBV5-1
d_gene: -
abundance: -
j_gene: TRBJ1-2
CDR3aa: CASSLERANYGYTF
CDR3nt: TGCGCCAGCAGCTTGGAGAGAGCTAACTATGGCTACACCTTC

v_gene: TRBV27
d_gene: TRBD1
abundance: -
j_gene: TRBJ2-7
CDR3aa: CASSLQPPGQGAREQYF
CDR3nt: TGTGCCAGCAGTTTACAGCCCCCGGGACAGGGGGCTCGGGAGCAGTACTTC

v_gene: TRBV15
d_gene: TRBD1
abundance: -
j_gene: TRBJ2-7
CDR3aa: CATSRVGDRGLNEQYF
CDR3nt: TGTGCCACCAGCAGAGTCGGGGACAGGGGGCTCAACGAGCAGTACTTC

v_gene: TRBV6-5
d_gene: -
abundance: -
j_gene: TRBJ2-7
CDR3aa: CASSYASGSGYEQYF
CDR3nt: TGTGCCAGCAGTTACGCTTCCGGGAGTGGGTACGAGCAGTACTTC

v_gene: TRBV2
d_gene: TRBD2
abundance: once
j_gene: TRBJ2-2
CDR3aa: CASMTSGGLGGELFF
CDR3nt: TGTGCCAGCATGACTAGCGGGGGGCTCGGAGGGGAGCTGTTTTTT